These 15 T cell receptor beta chains originate from one sample sequenced in a study of blood T cell repertoires in COVID-19. The assay was immunoSEQ multiplex PCR, and TCRdb's table has in-frame clones only and misses some. Found here are 12,000 to 15,000 clones, roughly 89% of them singletons; the top ten hold roughly 32%. The sequenced material came from peripheral blood. All receptors come from a human donor in a cohort sampled during active COVID-19.

This chain connects TRBV29-1 to TRBJ1-1; tentatively, D is TRBD1 (6 bases). Trimming pared 3 bases from V and 0 bases from J, leaving 26 bases between. CDR3 length: 19 amino acids. Germline CDR1 reads SQVTM; CDR2 reads ANQGSEA. Written as DNA, the CDR3 is TGCAGCGTTGATTGGCCCTCAAGTGGGCAGGGGATGATGAACACTGAAGCTTTCTTT. This translates into CSVDWPSSGQGMMNTEAFF.

V and J are TRBV2 and TRBJ2-7; 9 bases are a match to TRBD1. From germline, CDR1 is SNHLY and CDR2 FYNNEI. The CDR3 loop spans 13 amino acids. The V and J ends lost 7 bases and 6 bases, in that order; junction bases with no gene match: 7. The CDR3 bases are TGTGCCAGCACCGGGGACAGGGATTCCGAGCAGTACTTC. Protein: CASTGDRDSEQYF.

The chain couples TRBV7-3 to TRBJ2-1, with D unresolved. CDR1 is SGHTA and CDR2 is FQGTGA in the germline V gene. The length of the CDR3 is 16 residues. The V and J ends lost 8 bases and 0 bases respectively, with 17 bases between them. The CDR3 loop is CASARDPSSSYNEQFF. The CDR3 bases are TGTGCCAGCGCCCGCGATCCCTCTAGCTCCTACAATGAGCAGTTCTTC.

V gene TRBV29-1 combines with J gene TRBJ2-7; tentative D call: TRBD2 (6 bases). This CDR3 is 12 amino acids long. In germline, CDR1 is SQVTM, CDR2 ANQGSEA. V lost 4 bases, J lost 5 bases, and 12 bases lay in between. The CDR3 DNA follows: TGCAGCGTTGTTCTGGGAGGCCACGAGCAGTACTTC. Translation: CSVVLGGHEQYF.

This clone was recorded only once. This chain links TRBV3-1 (or the pseudogene TRBV3-2) with TRBJ2-2; D remains unclear. This CDR3 is 13 amino acids long. Germline lookup yields CDR1 LGHDT and CDR2 YNNKEL (reference sequence). The germline V and J ends were trimmed by 4 bases and 8 bases, with 11 bases remaining between them. CDR3 region: CASSPLTDGELFF. Written as DNA, the CDR3 is TGTGCCAGCAGCCCCCTAACTGATGGGGAGCTGTTTTTT.

The rearrangement uses TRBV27 and TRBJ2-1; TRBD2 aligns across 7 bases. The germline V gene encodes CDR1 MNHEY and CDR2 SMNVEV (reference sequence). There are 14 residues in the CDR3. V gave up 2 bases and J gave up 3 bases; unmatched junction bases: 1. Written as DNA, the CDR3 is TGTGCCAGCAGTTTAGCGGGGGACTACAATGAGCAGTTCTTC. As protein: CASSLAGDYNEQFF.

The chain recombines TRBV7-2 with TRBJ1-1; D is undetermined. V lost 2 bases and J lost 6, with 7 bases in between. Germline V gives CDR1 SGHTA, CDR2 FQGNSA. The CDR3 totals 12 residues. This chain's CDR3 is CASSLLPAEAFF. In nucleotides, the CDR3 is TGTGCCAGCAGCTTACTTCCGGCTGAAGCTTTCTTT.

V usage is TRBV18 and J usage is TRBJ2-4, with D maybe TRBD1 (7 bases). Germline lookup yields CDR1 KGHSH and CDR2 LQKENI. This CDR3 is built from 15 residues. V lost 2 bases and J lost 3, with 11 bases in between. The CDR3 bases are TGTGCCAGCTCACCAGGAGGGGGCAGCAAAAACATTCAGTACTTC. Its translation: CASSPGGGSKNIQYF.

This chain uses TRBV18 with TRBJ1-6, with TRBD1 matching 11 bases. CDR1 and CDR2 from the germline V gene are KGHSH and LQKENI. Losses at the gene ends were 3 bases for V and 6 bases for J; bases not matched to a gene: 4. This CDR3 spans 16 amino acids. The CDR3 reads CASSPGQGVLNSPLHF. The CDR3 coding sequence is TGTGCCAGCTCACCGGGACAGGGGGTCCTTAATTCACCCCTCCACTTT. The full variable domain, its missing parts supplied by reference TRBV18 and TRBJ1-6, is NAGVMQNPRHLVRRRGQEARLRCSPMKGHSHVYWYRQLPEEGLKFMVYLQKENIIDESGMPKERFSAEFPKEGPSILRIQQVVRGDSAAYFCASSPGQGVLNSPLHFGNGTRLTVT.

V usage is TRBV6-5 and J usage is TRBJ2-3; no firm D call. The CDR3 loop spans 14 amino acids. V was pared by 6 bases and J by 1 base, with 11 bases between. Germline assignment: CDR1 MNHEY and CDR2 SVGAGI. CDR3: CASREPSGTDTQYF. CDR3 sequence (DNA): TGTGCCAGCAGGGAGCCTAGTGGCACAGATACGCAGTATTTT.

The chain couples TRBV7-9 to TRBJ1-5, with TRBD1 as a possible D gene (5 bases). The CDR3 consists of 16 residues. Germline loops: CDR1 SEHNR, CDR2 FQNEAQ (reference sequence). V was trimmed by 1 base and J by 5 bases, leaving 15 bases between them. The DNA for the CDR3 is TGTGCCAGCAGCTTAGAGGGCGGGAAAGGGGATCAGCCCCAGCATTTT. Its translation: CASSLEGGKGDQPQHF.

The chain links TRBV7-2 to TRBJ1-1; D call uncertain. Looked up from germline, CDR1 is SGHTA and CDR2 is FQGNSA. V was trimmed by 5 bases and J by 7 bases, leaving 14 bases between them. CDR3 size: 13 residues. CDR3 loop: CASSPERVGEAFF. CDR3 sequence (DNA): TGTGCCAGCAGCCCCGAGAGGGTGGGTGAAGCTTTCTTT.

J is TRBJ2-7 and V is TRBV28; the D gene is possibly TRBD1 (5 bases). Germline values: CDR1 MDHEN, CDR2 SYDVKM. This CDR3 has 12 residues. V was trimmed by 5 bases and J by 4 bases, leaving 9 bases between them. The CDR3 reads CASSHDSYEQYF. As DNA, the CDR3 is TGTGCCAGCAGTCATGACAGTTACGAGCAGTACTTC.

This sequence joins TRBV9 and TRBJ1-1, with 7 bases fitting TRBD1. CDR3 length: 14 amino acids. The V gene's germline CDR1 is SGDLS and CDR2 YYNGEE. The J segment lost 6 bases and the V segment lost 4 bases, leaving 9 bases of the junction unmatched. The CDR3 sequence: CASSPRGGTAEAFF. DNA for the CDR3: TGTGCCAGCAGCCCCCGGGGCGGGACAGCTGAAGCTTTCTTT.

This chain uses TRBV6-6 with TRBJ2-7, with D unclear. Germline V CDR1 and CDR2: MNHNY, SVGAGI (reference sequence). The germline V and J ends were trimmed by 2 bases and 2 bases, with 13 bases remaining between them. This CDR3 region has 15 residues. The CDR3 loop is CASSYGETLTYEQYF. The CDR3 DNA reads as TGTGCCAGCAGTTACGGTGAGACACTCACCTACGAGCAGTACTTC.